The TCR beta chain under discussion was sequenced for a study of cytomegalovirus exposure and HLA in healthy donors. General study findings and limits: Several top significant clusters appeared, in a later analysis, to be linked to common viral pathogens.

A remark on this clone: Antigen unknown.

V was trimmed by 3 bases and J by 5 bases, leaving 6 bases between them. Germline V CDR1 and CDR2: SEHNR, FQNEAQ (reference sequence). The CDR3 contains 12 residues. PCR used 60 Vbeta primers and 13 Jbeta primers. The repertoire was sequenced with immunoSEQ multiplex PCR; TCRdb's copy has only in-frame clones and lacks some. The data hold about 180,000 clones, with about four fifths observed a single time. The chain combines TRBV7-9 with TRBJ2-3; D gene unclear. Material for sequencing was PBMCs. This clonotype was obtained from a woman younger than 35 in good health and CMV-seropositive. The DNA for the CDR3 is TGTGCCAGCAGCTTGGGCCTAGATACGCAGTATTTT. Amino acids: CASSLGLDTQYF.